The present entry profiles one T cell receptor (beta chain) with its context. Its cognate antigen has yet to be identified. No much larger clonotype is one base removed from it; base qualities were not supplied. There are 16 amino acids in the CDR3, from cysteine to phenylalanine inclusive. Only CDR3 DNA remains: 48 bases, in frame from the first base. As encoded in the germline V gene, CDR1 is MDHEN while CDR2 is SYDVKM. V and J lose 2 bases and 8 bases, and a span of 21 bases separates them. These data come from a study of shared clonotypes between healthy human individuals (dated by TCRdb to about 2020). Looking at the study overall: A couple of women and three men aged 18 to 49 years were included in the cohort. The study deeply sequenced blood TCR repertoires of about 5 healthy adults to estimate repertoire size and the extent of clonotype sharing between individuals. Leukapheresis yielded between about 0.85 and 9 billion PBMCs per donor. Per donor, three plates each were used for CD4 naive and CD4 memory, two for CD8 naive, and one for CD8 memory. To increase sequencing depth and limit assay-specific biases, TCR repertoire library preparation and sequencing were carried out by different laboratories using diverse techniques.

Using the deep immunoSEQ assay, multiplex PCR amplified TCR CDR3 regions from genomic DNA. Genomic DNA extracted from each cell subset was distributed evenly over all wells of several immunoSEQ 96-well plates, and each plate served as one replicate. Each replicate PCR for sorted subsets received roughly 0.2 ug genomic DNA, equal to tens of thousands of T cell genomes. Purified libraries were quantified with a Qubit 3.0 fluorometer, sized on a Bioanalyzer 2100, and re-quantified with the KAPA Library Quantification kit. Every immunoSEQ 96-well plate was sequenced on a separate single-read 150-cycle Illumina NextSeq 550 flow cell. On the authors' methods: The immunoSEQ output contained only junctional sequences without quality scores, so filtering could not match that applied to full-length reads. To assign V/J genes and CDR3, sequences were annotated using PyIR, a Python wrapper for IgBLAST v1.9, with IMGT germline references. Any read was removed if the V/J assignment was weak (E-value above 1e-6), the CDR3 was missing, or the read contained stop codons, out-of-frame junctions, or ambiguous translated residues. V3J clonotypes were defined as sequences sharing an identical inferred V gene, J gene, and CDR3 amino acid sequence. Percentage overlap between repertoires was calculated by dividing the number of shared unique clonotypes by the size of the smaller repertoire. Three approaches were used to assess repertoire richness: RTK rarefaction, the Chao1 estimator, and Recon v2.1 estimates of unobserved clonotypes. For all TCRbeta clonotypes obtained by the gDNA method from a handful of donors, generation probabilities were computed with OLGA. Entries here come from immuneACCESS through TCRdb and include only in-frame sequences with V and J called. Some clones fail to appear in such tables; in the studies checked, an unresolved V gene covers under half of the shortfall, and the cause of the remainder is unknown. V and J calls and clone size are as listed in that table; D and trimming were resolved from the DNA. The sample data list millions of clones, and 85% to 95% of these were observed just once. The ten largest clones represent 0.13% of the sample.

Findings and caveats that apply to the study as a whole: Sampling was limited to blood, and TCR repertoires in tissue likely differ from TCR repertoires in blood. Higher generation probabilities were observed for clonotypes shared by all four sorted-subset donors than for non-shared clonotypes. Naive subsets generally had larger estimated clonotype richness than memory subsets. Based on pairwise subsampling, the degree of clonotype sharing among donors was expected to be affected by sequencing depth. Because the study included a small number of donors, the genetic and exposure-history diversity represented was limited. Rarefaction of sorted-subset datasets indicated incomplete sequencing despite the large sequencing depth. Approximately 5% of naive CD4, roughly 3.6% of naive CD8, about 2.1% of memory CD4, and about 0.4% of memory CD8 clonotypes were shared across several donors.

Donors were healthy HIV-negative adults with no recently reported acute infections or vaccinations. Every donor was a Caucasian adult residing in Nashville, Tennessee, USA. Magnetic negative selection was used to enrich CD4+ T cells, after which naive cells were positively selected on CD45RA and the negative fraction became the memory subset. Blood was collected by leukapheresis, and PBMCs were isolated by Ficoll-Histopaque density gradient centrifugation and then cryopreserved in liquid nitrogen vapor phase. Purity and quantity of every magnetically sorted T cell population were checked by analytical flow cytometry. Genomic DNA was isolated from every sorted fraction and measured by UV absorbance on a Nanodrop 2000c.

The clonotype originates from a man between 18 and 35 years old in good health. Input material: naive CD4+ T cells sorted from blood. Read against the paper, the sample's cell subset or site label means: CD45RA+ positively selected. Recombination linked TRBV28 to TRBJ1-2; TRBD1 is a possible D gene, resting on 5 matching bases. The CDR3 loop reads CASSLSGGGPVYGYTF. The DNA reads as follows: TGTGCCAGCAGTTTAAGCGGGGGAGGTCCGGTCTACGGCTACACCTTC.